The 16 T cell receptor beta chains in this list originate from one sample, sequenced in a study of type 1 and type 2 diabetes patients. Amplification started from genomic DNA. A primer set of 30 forward and 13 reverse primers amplified the CDR3. Using its own MiXCR run on the multiplex PCR reads, TCRdb lists one record per CDR3 protein. The profile shows approximately 260,000 distinct CDR3 sequences, 45% to 60% of them singletons. The sequenced sample was peripheral blood mononuclear cells (PBMCs). The origin of the receptors is a man between 18 and 35 years old with type 2 diabetes.

This clonotype occurred many times. V gene TRBV15 combines with J gene TRBJ2-5; D is possibly TRBD1 (6 bases). Trimming removed 2 bases from V and 0 bases from J, with 10 bases in between. Germline CDR1 LNHNV, CDR2 YYDKDF (reference sequence). This CDR3 spans 15 amino acids. CDR3 nucleotide sequence: TGTGCCACCAGCAGATATGGACAGCACCAAGAGACCCAGTACTTC. The encoded protein is CATSRYGQHQETQYF.

The sample holds a few counts of this clonotype. The chain combines TRBV27 with TRBJ2-3; D tentatively fits TRBD1 or TRBD2 (6 bases each). Looked up from germline, CDR1 is MNHEY and CDR2 is SMNVEV (reference sequence). The CDR3 covers 16 residues. V lost 2 bases and J 0 bases, leaving 12 bases between the germline ends. Written as DNA, the CDR3 is TGTGCCAGCAGTTTAGTTCCGGGGGCTAGCACAGATACGCAGTATTTT. Its protein product is CASSLVPGASTDTQYF.

V and J are TRBV19 and TRBJ1-5; 8 positions agree with TRBD1. There are 14 residues in the CDR3. V lost 7 bases to trimming and J lost 1 base; unmatched junction nucleotides: 3. The germline V gene has CDR1 LNHDA and CDR2 SQIVND (reference sequence). The chain's CDR3 is CASKGQGSNQPQHF. CDR3 coding DNA: TGTGCCAGTAAAGGACAGGGAAGCAATCAGCCCCAGCATTTT.

The V gene is TRBV9, the J gene TRBJ2-1, with D perhaps matching TRBD1 or TRBD2 (5 bases each). Germline-derived CDR1 and CDR2 are SGDLS and YYNGEE. The CDR3 spans 15 residues. V lost 4 bases and J lost 2, with 13 bases in between. For the CDR3, the DNA is TGTGCCAGCAGCTCCGGGGCGGCCACCTACAATGAGCAGTTCTTC. Translation: CASSSGAATYNEQFF.

This clonotype appeared a few times. The V and J genes are TRBV2 and TRBJ1-1; D is uncertain. The CDR3 is 15 residues long. The V gene lost 10 bases and the J gene lost 1 base, with 19 bases spanning the gap. CDR1 is SNHLY and CDR2 is FYNNEI in the germline V gene. Here the CDR3 DNA reads TGTGCCACAAACGCCCTTTTTGGGTCGAACACTGAAGCTTTCTTT. Encoded protein: CATNALFGSNTEAFF.

CDR3 region: CASSTPRGQGDFLNEQFF. The CDR3, as DNA: TGTGCCAGCAGTACCCCCCGAGGACAGGGCGATTTTTTAAATGAGCAGTTCTTC. The J gene is TRBJ2-7, the V gene TRBV6-5, with 8 bases identical to TRBD1. The J call may be faulty, since TRBJ2-1 better matches the DNA end. The CDR3 is made up of 18 amino acids. Germline values: CDR1 MNHEY, CDR2 SVGAGI.

The sample holds a few counts of this clonotype. The rearrangement links TRBV12-5 to TRBJ1-2; possibly TRBD1 for D (5 bases). Trimming took 7 bases from V and 2 from J, leaving 11 bases between them. The germline CDR1 and CDR2 sequences are LGHNT and FRNRAP. The CDR3 totals 13 residues. The CDR3 sequence: CASAVDRNYGYTF. The DNA of the CDR3 is TGTGCTAGTGCCGTAGACAGAAACTATGGCTACACCTTC.

This sequence joins TRBV6-5 and TRBJ2-3, with 11 bases matching TRBD2. Per germline, CDR1 MNHEY and CDR2 SVGAGI. CDR3 length equals 14 residues. CDR3 amino acids: CAGTSGPSTDTQYF. The CDR3 bases are TGTGCAGGGACTAGCGGTCCTAGCACAGATACGCAGTATTTT.

A note on this clonotype: The junction does not match germline at one end; this may be a read error. The chain carries TRBV10-1 and TRBJ1-1; D not resolved. CDR1 is WNHNN and CDR2 is SYGVQD in the germline V gene (reference sequence). The CDR3 spans 14 residues. The CDR3 sequence is CANSPSTSNTEAFF. The CDR3 DNA follows: TGCGCCAACAGTCCGAGTACATCTAACACTGAAGCTTTCTTT.

The chain employs TRBV29-1 and TRBJ2-3; 8 positions agree with TRBD2. The CDR3 consists of 17 residues. The J segment lost 1 base and the V segment lost 3 bases, leaving 12 bases of the junction unmatched. Germline V gives CDR1 SQVTM, CDR2 ANQGSEA. DNA for the CDR3: TGCAGCGTTGACCGTGAGCAAGCGGGAGTGCGCACAGATACGCAGTATTTT. Its translation is CSVDREQAGVRTDTQYF.

The CDR3 loop is CASSEGLAAYEQYF. CDR3 DNA: TGTGCCAGCAGTGAGGGACTAGCGGCCTACGAGCAGTACTTC. This sequence joins TRBV2 and TRBJ2-7; 11 bases align to TRBD2. CDR1 is SNHLY, CDR2 FYNNEI, per germline. V dropped 3 bases and J dropped 2; count of bases not matched to a gene: 0. The CDR3 spans 14 residues. The full variable domain, completed using reference TRBV2 and TRBJ2-7, is EPEVTQTPSHQVTQMGQEVILRCVPISNHLYFYWYRQILGQKVEFLVSFYNNEISEKSEIFDDQFSVERPDGSNFTLKIRSTKLEDSAMYFCASSEGLAAYEQYFGPGTRLTVT.

The J gene is TRBJ2-3, the V gene TRBV10-3; D is unresolved. With 3 bases removed from V and 4 bases from J, the gap between germline ends came to 17 bases. The CDR3 is 16 residues long. Germline assignment: CDR1 ENHRY and CDR2 SYGVKD. This CDR3 is CAISEMDALGPDTQYF. DNA for the CDR3: TGTGCCATCAGTGAAATGGATGCTCTCGGGCCAGATACGCAGTATTTT.

This sequence joins TRBV20-1 and TRBJ2-6; D not certain. V was trimmed by 0 bases and J by 0 bases, leaving 6 bases between them. The germline CDR1 and CDR2 sequences are DFQATT and SNEGSKA (reference sequence). There are 15 residues in the CDR3. CDR3 coding DNA: TGCAGTGCTAGAGATCTGGTCTCTGGGGCCAACGTCCTGACTTTC. Protein sequence: CSARDLVSGANVLTF.

The chain employs TRBV7-7 and TRBJ2-5; 12 bases line up with TRBD2. V lost 5 bases to trimming and J lost 5 bases; unmatched junction nucleotides: 9. Germline V gene sequence: CDR1 SSHAT, CDR2 FNYEAQ (reference sequence). CDR3 length: 16 amino acids. The CDR3: CASSRRLAGEGETQYF. The CDR3 DNA reads TGTGCCAGCAGCCGGAGACTAGCGGGAGAGGGGGAGACCCAGTACTTC.

Regarding this clonotype: A clone one base away is much larger, so this may be a read error. This chain connects TRBV15 to TRBJ1-1; D gene unclear. This CDR3 is 10 amino acids long. Germline V CDR1 and CDR2: LNHNV, YYDKDF (reference sequence). The CDR3 DNA follows: TGTGCCAGCAGCCACACTGAAGCTTTCTTT. Its protein is CASSHTEAFF.

This clonotype was counted many times. The genes are TRBV10-2 and TRBJ1-1; D ambiguous. The ends were cut back, 6 bases at V and 0 bases at J, with 11 bases in the middle. This CDR3 is built from 14 residues. Germline assignment: CDR1 WSHSY and CDR2 SAAADI. The CDR3 spells CASRPGWMNTEAFF. In DNA, the CDR3 is TGCGCCAGCAGGCCTGGATGGATGAACACTGAAGCTTTCTTT.